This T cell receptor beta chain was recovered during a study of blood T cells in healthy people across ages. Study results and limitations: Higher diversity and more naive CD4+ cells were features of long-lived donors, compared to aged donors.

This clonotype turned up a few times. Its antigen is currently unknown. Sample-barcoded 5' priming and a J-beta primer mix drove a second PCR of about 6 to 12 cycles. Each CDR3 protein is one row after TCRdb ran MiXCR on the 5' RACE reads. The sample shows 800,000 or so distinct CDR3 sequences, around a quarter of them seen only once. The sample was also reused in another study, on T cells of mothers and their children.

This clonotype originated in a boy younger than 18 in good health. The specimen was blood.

CDR3 nucleotides: TGTGCCAGCAGTCGAGGAATCGGGTACCAAGAGACCCAGTACTTC. This translates into CASSRGIGYQETQYF. The chain has TRBV6-6 and TRBJ2-5; D is unclear. The CDR3 runs 15 residues. V was cut by 5 bases and J by 0 bases, with 13 bases left in between. Germline CDR1 and CDR2: MNHNY and SVGAGI (reference sequence).